The present TCR beta chain was sequenced within a study of molecular identifiers for immune sequencing clone quantification. For this clonotype: A junction end diverges from the germline sequence, so it may reflect a read error.

One entry per CDR3 protein results from TCRdb running MiXCR on the PCR reads. The sample lists approximately 630,000 distinct CDR3 sequences, about 25% occurring once. This receptor was obtained from a human donor in good health. Some libraries in this study had Jurkat cell RNA spiked in. Sequencing input: naive CD8+ T cells from blood, with Jurkat cell RNA spiked in. Subset defined: FACS-sorted CD8+CD4-CCR7+CD45RA+ naive T cells.

The CDR3 spells CASSSKDRTNTGELLF. CDR3 DNA: TGTGCCAGCAGTTCCAAGGACAGGACGAACACCGGGGAGCTGCTTTTT. The J gene is TRBJ2-2, the V gene TRBV12-3 or TRBV12-4; 7 bases match TRBD1. The CDR3 loop spans 16 amino acids.